These T cell receptor beta chains were read from a single sample in a study of graft-versus-host responses after intestinal transplantation. Method: immunoSEQ multiplex PCR; TCRdb's copy keeps in-frame clones and lacks some. In the table there are 75,000 to 100,000 clones, around 93% of which are singletons. These receptors have no known antigen. Sample: unstimulated CD8+ T cells sorted from spleen or lymph node cells, taken before intestinal transplant. The receptors were gathered from a human donor who received an intestinal transplant. Each CDR3 is given with its conserved first and last residue. The D gene is left open where the match is weak. Part of the rows lack a size; the others show once, few, many or a class for expanded clones.

D,J,V,size,DNA,CDR3
.,TRBJ1-6,TRBV10-2,few,TGCGCCAGCAGTGAATGGGAAGGGGCCTATAATTCACCCCTCCACTTT,CASSEWEGAYNSPLHF
TRBD2,TRBJ2-5,TRBV10-3,.,TGTGCCATCGCGGGGGGGACTCAAGAGACCCAGTACTTC,CAIAGGTQETQYF
TRBD2,TRBJ2-7,TRBV28,.,TGTGCCAGCAGCCTAAGCCCGGGAGGTGTAACCTACGAGCAGTACTTC,CASSLSPGGVTYEQYF
.,TRBJ2-1,TRBV21-1,.,TGTGCCAGCAGCAAAAGACTAGCGCACGGGGGGCAGTTCTTC,CASSKRLAHGGQFF
.,TRBJ1-2,TRBV18,.,TGTGCCAGCTCACCACGCGGCGGGGAGGTGGACTATGGCTACACCTTC,CASSPRGGEVDYGYTF
TRBD2,TRBJ2-7,TRBV11-2,.,TGTGCCAGCAGCTTCCCTGATAGCGGGGAGGCCTACGAGCAGTACTTC,CASSFPDSGEAYEQYF
.,TRBJ1-2,TRBV28,.,TGTGCCAGCAGACTGCGGGGTAGGGGCTATGGCTACACCTTC,CASRLRGRGYGYTF
TRBD1,TRBJ2-7,TRBV27,.,TGTGCCAGCAGTTTACAGGGGGCACACGAGCGGTACTTC,CASSLQGAHERYF
TRBD2,TRBJ2-7,TRBV19,.,TGTGCCAGCAGTTGGACTAGCGGACCCTACGAGCAGTACTTC,CASSWTSGPYEQYF
TRBD1,TRBJ2-7,TRBV6-1,.,TGTGCCAGCAGTGAGGTTTTTGGGTTGCGACAGGGTAGCCACGAGCAGTACTTC,CASSEVFGLRQGSHEQYF
.,TRBJ2-5,TRBV7-7,.,TGTGCCAGCAGCTTATTGGGGCAGGAGACCGTGGAGACCCAGTACTTC,CASSLLGQETVETQYF
.,TRBJ1-2,TRBV30,.,TGTGCCTGGAGCACACAGGGATCATTTTATGGCTACACCTTC,CAWSTQGSFYGYTF
.,TRBJ1-5,TRBV28,.,TGTGCCAGCAGTTTAGTTCCGACAGCTCAGCCCCAGCATTTT,CASSLVPTAQPQHF
.,TRBJ1-2,TRBV30,.,TGTGCTTCGTTCTTTGGGGCCGTGGACTATGGCTACACCTTC,CASFFGAVDYGYTF
.,TRBJ1-2,TRBV11-2,.,TGTGCCAGCAGCTTAGAGGGGGGTGGAGGTAACTATGGCTACACCTTC,CASSLEGGGGNYGYTF
.,TRBJ1-1,TRBV6-4,few,TGTGCCAGCAGTGACGGTCCAGGGACTGAAGCTTTCTTT,CASSDGPGTEAFF
.,TRBJ1-1,TRBV4-3,.,TGCGCCAGCAGCCAAAATCAGGGTGGCACTGAAGCTTTCTTT,CASSQNQGGTEAFF
.,TRBJ2-1,TRBV28,once,TGTGCCAGCAGTGGGACTTGGGCCCTCGTCAATGAGCAGTTCTTC,CASSGTWALVNEQFF
TRBD1,TRBJ1-6,TRBV27,once,TGTGCCAGCAGTTCCGGGGACAGGGGGAATTCACCCCTCCACTTT,CASSSGDRGNSPLHF
TRBD1,TRBJ1-6,TRBV6-5,.,TGTGCCAGCAGTCGACTGACAGGGGGAAGCTCACCCCTCCACTTT,CASSRLTGGSSPLHF
.,TRBJ1-1,TRBV4-1,.,TGCGCCAGCAGCCCCCAAGACAGTTACACTGAAGCTTTCTTT,CASSPQDSYTEAFF
.,TRBJ1-1,TRBV19,.,TGTGCCAGTAGCTCAACAACGAACACTGAAGCTTTCTTT,CASSSTTNTEAFF
.,TRBJ2-1,TRBV28,once,TGTGCCAGCAGTCAAGTTACTTTTACGGGTGAGCAGTTCTTC,CASSQVTFTGEQFF
TRBD1,TRBJ2-7,TRBV5-6,.,TGTGCCAGCAGCTCTGGGGACAGGGTCTACGAGCAGTACTTC,CASSSGDRVYEQYF
.,TRBJ2-3,TRBV15,.,TGTGCCACCAGCAGAGAAAGCACGGGGGATACGCAGTATTTT,CATSRESTGDTQYF
TRBD2,TRBJ2-5,TRBV11-2,.,TGTGCCAGCAGCTTAGCCCTTGCACAGGAGGGAGGGGCCCAGTACTTC,CASSLALAQEGGAQYF
TRBD2,TRBJ2-5,TRBV9,.,TGTGCCAGCAGCTCTTGGGCGGGGGGCATCCAAGAGACCCAGTACTTC,CASSSWAGGIQETQYF
.,TRBJ2-2,TRBV9,.,TGTGCCAGCAGCCCTTGGCCCGGGGAGCTGTTTTTT,CASSPWPGELFF
TRBD1,TRBJ2-7,TRBV19,.,TGTGCCAGTAGTGGGGGGACAGGGCCTTTCTACGAGCAGTACTTC,CASSGGTGPFYEQYF
.,TRBJ2-7,TRBV10-2,.,TGCGCCAGCAGCGTAGAAAGGGGACACCTACACTACGAGCAGTACTTC,CASSVERGHLHYEQYF
.,TRBJ1-1,TRBV27,.,TGTGCCAGCAGTTTATCGATGCCCCAGGGAAACACTGAAGCTTTCTTT,CASSLSMPQGNTEAFF
TRBD2,TRBJ2-1,TRBV5-4,.,TGTGCCAGCAGCTTAGGACTAGCGTTGTATAATGAGCAGTTCTTC,CASSLGLALYNEQFF
TRBD2,TRBJ2-3,TRBV2,.,TGTGCCAGCAGCGGGTGGGGACTAGATTTAGCAGGTAGAGATACGCAGTATTTT,CASSGWGLDLAGRDTQYF
TRBD1,TRBJ1-4,TRBV4-3,.,TGCGCCAGCAGCCCAGGACAGGGGCTTACTAATGAAAAACTGTTTTTT,CASSPGQGLTNEKLFF
TRBD2,TRBJ2-7,TRBV9,.,TGTGCCAGCAGCGGGTTAGCGGGGGGGCTTTACGAGCAGTACTTC,CASSGLAGGLYEQYF
.,TRBJ2-1,TRBV19,.,TGTGCCAGTAGTCTTTTTAGCGGTGGGGCCTCCTACAATGAGCAGTTCTTC,CASSLFSGGASYNEQFF
TRBD2,TRBJ2-1,TRBV2,.,TGTGCCAGCAGTCCGGGGGGATCCTACAATGAGCAGTTCTTC,CASSPGGSYNEQFF
TRBD1,TRBJ2-7,TRBV27,.,TGTGCCAGCAGTTCCGGGACAGCCTCCTACGAGCAGTACTTC,CASSSGTASYEQYF
.,TRBJ2-1,TRBV6-5,.,TGTGCCAGCAGTTACGGTCTAGGTACTAGGTATGAGCAGTTCTTC,CASSYGLGTRYEQFF
TRBD2,TRBJ2-1,TRBV7-9,.,TGTGCCAGCAGACCAGGACTAGCGGGTTACAATGAGCAGTTCTTC,CASRPGLAGYNEQFF
TRBD2,TRBJ2-3,TRBV4-2,.,TGTGCCAGCAGCCAAAACCCTGGGACTAGCGGGAGCGTGGCAGATACGCAGTATTTT,CASSQNPGTSGSVADTQYF
TRBD2,TRBJ2-5,TRBV4-3,.,TGCGCCAGCAGCCCCGAGCGGGGGCCGAGGGAGACCCAGTACTTC,CASSPERGPRETQYF
.,TRBJ1-1,TRBV27,.,TGTGCCAGCACCCCGGGGTTGGGTTACACTGAAGCTTTCTTT,CASTPGLGYTEAFF
TRBD2,TRBJ2-1,TRBV4-1,.,TGCGCCAGCAGCCAGGGACTAGCGGGAACCTACAATGAGCAGTTCTTC,CASSQGLAGTYNEQFF
.,TRBJ2-1,TRBV15,.,TGTGCCACCACCCTGTTGGTTAGCAATGAGCAGTTCTTC,CATTLLVSNEQFF
TRBD1,TRBJ1-5,TRBV6-5,.,TGTGCCAGCAGTACAACAGGGGGGGGTGTGTCCCAGCATTTT,CASSTTGGGVSQHF
TRBD1,TRBJ1-4,TRBV6-5,.,TGTGCCAGCAGTTACGGACAGGGGTGGGAAAAACTGTTTTTT,CASSYGQGWEKLFF
TRBD1,TRBJ2-7,TRBV4-1,.,TGCGCCAGCAGCCAAGACTCCGGGACAGGGGTCTACGAGCAGTACTTC,CASSQDSGTGVYEQYF
TRBD1,TRBJ2-7,TRBV9,.,TGTGCCAGCAGCGGCGGACAGGGATACGAGCAGTACTTC,CASSGGQGYEQYF
TRBD1,TRBJ2-2,TRBV27,.,TGTGCCAGCAGTTTAGTGACAGGGGGCGTCGGTACCGGGGAGCTGTTTTTT,CASSLVTGGVGTGELFF
.,TRBJ2-2,TRBV5-1,once,TGCGCCAGCAGCAACCGGACTTTCACCGGGGAGCTGTTTTTT,CASSNRTFTGELFF
TRBD2,TRBJ2-7,TRBV7-2,.,TGTGCCAGCAGCCCCGGACTAGCGGGATATACCTCATCCTACGAGCAGTACTTC,CASSPGLAGYTSSYEQYF